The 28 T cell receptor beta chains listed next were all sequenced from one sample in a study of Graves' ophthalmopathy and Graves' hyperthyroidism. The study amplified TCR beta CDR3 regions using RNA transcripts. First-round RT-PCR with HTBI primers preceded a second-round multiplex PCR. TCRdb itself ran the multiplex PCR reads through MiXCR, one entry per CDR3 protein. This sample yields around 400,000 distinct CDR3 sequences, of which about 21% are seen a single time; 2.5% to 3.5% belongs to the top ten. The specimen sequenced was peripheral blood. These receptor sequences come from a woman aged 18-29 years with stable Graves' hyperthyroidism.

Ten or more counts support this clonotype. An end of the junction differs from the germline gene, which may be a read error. CDR3 nucleotides: TGCGCCAGCAGTTGGCAGGGCAACACCGGGGAGCTGTTTTTT. Amino acid sequence: CASSWQGNTGELFF. The chain links TRBV6-5 to TRBJ2-2, with D possibly TRBD1 on 5 matching bases. The CDR3 is 14 residues long. Germline-derived CDR1 and CDR2 are MNHEY and SVGAGI.

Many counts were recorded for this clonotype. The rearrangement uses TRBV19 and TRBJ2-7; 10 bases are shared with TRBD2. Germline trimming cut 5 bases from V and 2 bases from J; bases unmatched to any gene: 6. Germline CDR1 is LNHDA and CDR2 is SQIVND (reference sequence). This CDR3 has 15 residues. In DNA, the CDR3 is TGTGCCAGTAGTCGGACTAGCGGACCTACCTACGAGCAGTACTTC. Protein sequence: CASSRTSGPTYEQYF.

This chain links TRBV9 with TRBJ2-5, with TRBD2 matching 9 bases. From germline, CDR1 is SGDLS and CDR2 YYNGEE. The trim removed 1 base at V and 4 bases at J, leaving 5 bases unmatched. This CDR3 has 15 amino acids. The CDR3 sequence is CASSVKAGGAETQYF. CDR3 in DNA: TGTGCCAGCAGCGTAAAAGCGGGGGGAGCAGAGACCCAGTACTTC.

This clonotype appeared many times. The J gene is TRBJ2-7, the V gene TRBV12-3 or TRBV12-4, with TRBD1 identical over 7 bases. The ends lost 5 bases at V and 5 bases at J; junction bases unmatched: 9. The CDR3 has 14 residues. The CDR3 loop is CASSRTGDWDEQYF. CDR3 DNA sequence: TGTGCCAGCAGTCGTACAGGGGATTGGGACGAGCAGTACTTC.

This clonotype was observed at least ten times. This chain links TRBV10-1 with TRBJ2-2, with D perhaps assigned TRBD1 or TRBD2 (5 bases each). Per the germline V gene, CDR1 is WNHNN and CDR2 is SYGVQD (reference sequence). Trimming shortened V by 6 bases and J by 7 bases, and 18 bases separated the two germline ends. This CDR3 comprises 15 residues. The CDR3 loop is CASSPDVAGSGELFF. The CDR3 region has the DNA TGCGCCAGCAGCCCAGACGTGGCAGGGAGCGGGGAGCTGTTTTTT.

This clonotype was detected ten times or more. The CDR3 sequence: CASSMTGGTNTEAFF. CDR3 DNA sequence: TGTGCCAGCAGCATGACAGGGGGCACGAACACTGAAGCTTTCTTT. V is TRBV12-3 or TRBV12-4 and J is TRBJ1-1, with 10 bases matching TRBD1. V shed 6 bases and J 1 base; nucleotides not matched to a gene: 5. The CDR3 spans 15 residues.

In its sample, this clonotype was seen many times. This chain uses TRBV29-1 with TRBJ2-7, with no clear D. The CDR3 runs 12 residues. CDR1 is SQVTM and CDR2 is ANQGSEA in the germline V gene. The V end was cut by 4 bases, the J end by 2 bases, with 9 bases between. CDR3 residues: CSVGELPYEQYF. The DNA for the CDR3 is TGCAGCGTTGGGGAATTACCCTACGAGCAGTACTTC.

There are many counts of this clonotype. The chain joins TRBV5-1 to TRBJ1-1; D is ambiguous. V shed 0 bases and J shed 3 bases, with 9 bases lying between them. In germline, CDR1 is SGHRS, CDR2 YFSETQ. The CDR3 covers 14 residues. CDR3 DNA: TGCGCCAGCAGCTTGGGGACGATGGACACTGAAGCTTTCTTT. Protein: CASSLGTMDTEAFF.

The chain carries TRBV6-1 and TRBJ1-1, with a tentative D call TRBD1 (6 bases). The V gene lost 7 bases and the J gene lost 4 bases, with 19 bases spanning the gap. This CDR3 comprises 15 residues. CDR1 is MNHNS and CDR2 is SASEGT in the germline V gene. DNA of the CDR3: TGTGCCAGCAACCCCGTACGGGGGGCGGTCACTGAAGCTTTCTTT. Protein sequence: CASNPVRGAVTEAFF.

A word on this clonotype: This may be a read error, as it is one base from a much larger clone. CDR3: CASRFLAGVSYEQYF. CDR3 DNA sequence: TGTGCCAGCAGGTTTTTGGCAGGGGTTTCCTACGAGCAGTACTTC. The rearrangement links TRBV12-3 or TRBV12-4 to TRBJ2-7; D is perhaps TRBD1 (6 bases). CDR3 size: 15 residues. The V gene lost 6 bases and the J gene lost 1 base, with 16 bases spanning the gap.

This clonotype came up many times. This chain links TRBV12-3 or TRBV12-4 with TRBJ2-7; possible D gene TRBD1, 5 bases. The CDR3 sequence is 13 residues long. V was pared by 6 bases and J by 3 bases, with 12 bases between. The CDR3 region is CASSLGVLYEQYF. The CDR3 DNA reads TGTGCCAGCAGCCTAGGGGTGCTCTACGAGCAGTACTTC.

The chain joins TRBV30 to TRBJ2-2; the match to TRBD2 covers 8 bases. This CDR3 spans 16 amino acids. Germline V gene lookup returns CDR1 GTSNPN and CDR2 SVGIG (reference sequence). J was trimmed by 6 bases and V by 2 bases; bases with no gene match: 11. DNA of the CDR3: TGTGCCTGGAGTATACGTAGCGGGGTGAGATCCGGGGAGCTGTTTTTT. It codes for CAWSIRSGVRSGELFF.

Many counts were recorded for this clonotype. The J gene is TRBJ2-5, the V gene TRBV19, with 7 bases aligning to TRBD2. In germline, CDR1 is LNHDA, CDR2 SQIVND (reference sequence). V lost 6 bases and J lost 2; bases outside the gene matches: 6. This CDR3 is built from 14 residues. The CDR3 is CASSPLGGQETQYF. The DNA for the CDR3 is TGTGCCAGTAGCCCCTTGGGGGGGCAAGAGACCCAGTACTTC.

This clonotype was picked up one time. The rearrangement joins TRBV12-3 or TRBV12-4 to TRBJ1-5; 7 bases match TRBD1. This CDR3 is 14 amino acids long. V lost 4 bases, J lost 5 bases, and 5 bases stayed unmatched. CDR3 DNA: TGTGCCAGCAGTTCGGGACAGCTCCATCAGCCCCAGCATTTT. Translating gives CASSSGQLHQPQHF.

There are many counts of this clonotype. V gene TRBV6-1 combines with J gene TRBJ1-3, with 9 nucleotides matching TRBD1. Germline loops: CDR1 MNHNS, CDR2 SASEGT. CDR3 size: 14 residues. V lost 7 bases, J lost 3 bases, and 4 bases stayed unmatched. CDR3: CASTRTGVGNTIYF. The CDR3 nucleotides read TGTGCCAGCACTAGGACAGGGGTTGGAAACACCATATATTTT.

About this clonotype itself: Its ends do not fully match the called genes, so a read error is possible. The CDR3 DNA follows: TGTGCCAGCAGTCATCTAACAAGCTTGGTTGAAGCTTGCTTT. Its protein product is CASSHLTSLVEACF. The V and J genes are TRBV12-3 or TRBV12-4 and TRBJ1-1; no reliable D call. The CDR3 sequence is 14 residues long.

Here the CDR3 DNA reads TGTGCCAGCAGTGGGGAGCGGGGGAATTCACCCCTCCACTTT. Encoded protein: CASSGERGNSPLHF. The chain joins TRBV25-1 to TRBJ1-6; maybe TRBD1 (5 bases). CDR3 length: 14 residues. Looked up from germline, CDR1 is MGHDK and CDR2 is SYGVNS. The germline V and J ends were trimmed by 4 bases and 7 bases, with 11 bases remaining between them.

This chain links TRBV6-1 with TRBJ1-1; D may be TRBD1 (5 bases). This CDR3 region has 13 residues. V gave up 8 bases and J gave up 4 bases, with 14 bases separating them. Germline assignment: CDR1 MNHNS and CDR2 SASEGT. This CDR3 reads CASPLGGGTEAFF. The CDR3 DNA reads TGTGCCAGCCCTCTTGGGGGTGGCACTGAAGCTTTCTTT.

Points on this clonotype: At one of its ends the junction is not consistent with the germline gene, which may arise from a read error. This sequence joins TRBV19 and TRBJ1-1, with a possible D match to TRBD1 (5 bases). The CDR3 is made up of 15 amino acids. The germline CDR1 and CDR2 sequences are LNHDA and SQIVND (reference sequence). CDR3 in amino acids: CASRIAGTVNTEAFF. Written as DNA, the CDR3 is TGTGCCAGTAGGATAGCCGGGACTGTCAACACTGAAGCTTTCTTT.

Here the CDR3 reads CAISEGTGRGKVNTEAFF. CDR3 nucleotides: TGTGCCATCAGTGAAGGGACAGGGCGGGGAAAAGTAAACACTGAAGCTTTCTTT. V is TRBV10-3 and J is TRBJ1-1; 9 positions match TRBD1. The germline gives CDR1 ENHRY, CDR2 SYGVKD. This CDR3 comprises 18 residues. J lost 2 bases, V lost 3 bases, and 13 bases had no gene match.

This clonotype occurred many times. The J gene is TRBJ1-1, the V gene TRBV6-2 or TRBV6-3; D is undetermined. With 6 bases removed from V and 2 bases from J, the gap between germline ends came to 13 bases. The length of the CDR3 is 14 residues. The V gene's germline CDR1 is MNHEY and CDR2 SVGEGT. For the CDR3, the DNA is TGTGCCAGCAGGCCCGTTCCAGGAAACACTGAAGCTTTCTTT. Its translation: CASRPVPGNTEAFF.

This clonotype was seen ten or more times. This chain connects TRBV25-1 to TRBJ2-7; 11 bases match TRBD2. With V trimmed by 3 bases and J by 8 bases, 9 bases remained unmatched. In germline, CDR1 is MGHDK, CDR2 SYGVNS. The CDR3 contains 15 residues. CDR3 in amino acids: CASSDSGLAAGQQYF. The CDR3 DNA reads TGTGCCAGCAGTGATTCGGGACTAGCGGCCGGACAGCAGTACTTC.

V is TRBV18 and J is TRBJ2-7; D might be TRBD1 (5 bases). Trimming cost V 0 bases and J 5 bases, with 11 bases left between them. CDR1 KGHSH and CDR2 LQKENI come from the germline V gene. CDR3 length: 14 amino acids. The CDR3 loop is CASSPPAGIHEQYV. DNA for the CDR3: TGTGCCAGCTCACCACCGGCAGGGATCCACGAGCAGTACGTC.

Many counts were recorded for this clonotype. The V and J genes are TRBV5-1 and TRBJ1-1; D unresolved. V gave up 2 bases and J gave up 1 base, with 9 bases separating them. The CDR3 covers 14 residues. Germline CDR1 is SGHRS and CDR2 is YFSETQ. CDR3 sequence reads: CASSFVGKNTEAFF. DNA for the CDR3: TGCGCCAGCAGCTTCGTGGGGAAGAACACTGAAGCTTTCTTT.

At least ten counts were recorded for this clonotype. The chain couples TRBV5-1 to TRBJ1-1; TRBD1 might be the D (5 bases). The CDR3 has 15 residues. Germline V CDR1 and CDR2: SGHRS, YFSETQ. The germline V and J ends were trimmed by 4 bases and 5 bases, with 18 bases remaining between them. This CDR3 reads CASSPLSREGTEAFF. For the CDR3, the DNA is TGCGCCAGCAGCCCACTTTCCAGGGAGGGGACTGAAGCTTTCTTT.

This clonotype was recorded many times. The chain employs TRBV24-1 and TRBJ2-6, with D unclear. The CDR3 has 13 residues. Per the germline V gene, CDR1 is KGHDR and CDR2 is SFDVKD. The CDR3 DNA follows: TGTGCTTCGGCGCTTTCTGGGGCCAACGTCCTGACTTTC. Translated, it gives CASALSGANVLTF.

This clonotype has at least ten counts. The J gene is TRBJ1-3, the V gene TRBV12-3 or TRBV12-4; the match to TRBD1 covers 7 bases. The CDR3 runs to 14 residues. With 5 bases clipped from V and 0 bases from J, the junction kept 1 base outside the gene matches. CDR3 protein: CASSGTDSGNTIYF. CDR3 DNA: TGTGCCAGCAGTGGGACAGACTCTGGAAACACCATATATTTT.

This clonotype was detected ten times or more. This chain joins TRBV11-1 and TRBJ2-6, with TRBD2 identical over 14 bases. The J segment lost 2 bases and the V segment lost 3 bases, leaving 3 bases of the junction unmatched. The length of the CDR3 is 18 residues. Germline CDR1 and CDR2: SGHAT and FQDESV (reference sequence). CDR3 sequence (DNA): TGTGCCAGCAGCTTGCTGGGACTAGCGGGAGCTGGGGCCAACGTCCTGACTTTC. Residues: CASSLLGLAGAGANVLTF. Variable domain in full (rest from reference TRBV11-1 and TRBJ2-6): EAEVAQSPRYKITEKSQAVAFWCDPISGHATLYWYRQILGQGPELLVQFQDESVVDDSQLPKDRFSAERLKGVDSTLKIQPAELGDSAMYLCASSLLGLAGAGANVLTFGAGSRLTVL.